The T cell receptor beta chain described here comes from a study of shared clonotypes between healthy human individuals. Study-level information: The plates for each donor numbered three CD4 naive, three CD4 memory, two CD8 naive and one CD8 memory. The study, taken as a whole, reports: Naive subsets, compared against memory subsets, generally had larger estimated richness values.

Donors, without exception, were Caucasian adults residing in Nashville, Tennessee. Measured with immunoSEQ multiplex PCR; TCRdb has only the in-frame clones, and not every one. The sample consists of about 600,000 clones, 97% of them appearing once. The CDR3 extends over 12 amino acids. V was cut by 5 bases and J by 3 bases, with 8 bases left in between. The V gene's germline CDR1 is MDHEN and CDR2 SYDVKM. Comment on this clone: Its antigen is unknown.

The gene calls are TRBV28 and TRBJ2-7; perhaps TRBD2 as D (5 bases). The source of this sequence is a woman aged 25 to 45 in good health. Sequencing was done on a sample of naive CD4+ T cells sorted from blood. The subset was: CD45RA+ positively selected. CDR3 loop: CASSPRDYEQYF. CDR3 nucleotide sequence: TGTGCCAGCAGTCCCCGGGACTACGAGCAGTACTTC.